This is a list of T cell receptor beta chains from one sample in a study of beta chain features in type 1 diabetes. Libraries were prepared by immunoSEQ multiplex PCR; TCRdb keeps only in-frame clonotypes and omits some of them. In the table there are 390,000 or so clones, 14% of which are singletons. Sequenced sample: naive CD4+ T cells from blood. These receptors originate from a man aged 30-40 years in good health. The CDR3 runs from the conserved cysteine through the conserved F or W. A D gene is named only where the DNA matches it firmly. For some rows the clone size is stated as once, few or many, or as a class when expanded; others skip it.

V	D	size	J	CDR3	DNA
TRBV9	-	few	TRBJ1-6	CASSLDPVHNSPLHF	TGTGCCAGCAGCCTCGACCCTGTACACAATTCACCCCTCCACTTT
TRBV30	-	-	TRBJ2-5	CAWSATRQETQYF	TGTGCCTGGAGTGCCACTAGGCAAGAGACCCAGTACTTC
TRBV18	TRBD1	few	TRBJ2-1	CASSPVSGTGTYNEQFF	TGTGCCAGCTCACCAGTCTCTGGGACAGGGACCTACAATGAGCAGTTCTTC
TRBV5-1	-	once	TRBJ2-1	CASSLLPTYYNEQFF	TGCGCCAGCAGCTTGTTACCCACTTACTACAATGAGCAGTTCTTC
TRBV29-1	-	many	TRBJ1-1	CSVVVQMNTEAFF	TGCAGCGTTGTTGTTCAGATGAACACTGAAGCTTTCTTT
TRBV11-2	TRBD1	-	TRBJ2-1	CASSLQGQNNEQFF	TGTGCCAGCAGCTTACAGGGACAGAACAATGAGCAGTTCTTC
TRBV29-1	-	few	TRBJ2-3	CSVGTGTDTQYF	TGCAGCGTCGGGACGGGCACAGATACGCAGTATTTT
TRBV29-1	TRBD2	few	TRBJ2-3	CSVGAGSTDTQYF	TGCAGCGTGGGAGCGGGGAGCACAGATACGCAGTATTTT
TRBV2	TRBD1	few	TRBJ2-4	CASTESRGQGIGNIQYF	TGTGCCAGCACCGAAAGCCGGGGACAGGGAATCGGAAACATTCAGTACTTC
TRBV7-9	-	-	TRBJ1-2	CASSLSSRVVYGYTF	TGTGCCAGCAGCTTAAGTTCCAGGGTTGTTTATGGCTACACCTTC
TRBV30	-	-	TRBJ1-2	CAWSQRRNGYTF	TGTGCCTGGTCTCAGCGTAGAAATGGCTACACCTTC
TRBV2	-	few	TRBJ2-3	CASSGQTISTDTQYF	TGTGCCAGCAGTGGCCAGACAATTAGCACAGATACGCAGTATTTT
TRBV14	-	-	TRBJ1-2	CASSRENYGYTF	TGTGCCAGCAGTCGGGAGAACTATGGCTACACCTTC
TRBV29-1	-	few	TRBJ2-1	CSVVPLGGVRNEQFF	TGCAGCGTTGTCCCCCTGGGCGGGGTTAGAAATGAGCAGTTCTTC
TRBV20-1	-	-	TRBJ2-3	CSARGTYTQYF	TGCAGTGCTAGGGGGACCTATACGCAGTATTTT
TRBV4-3	-	few	TRBJ2-1	CASSREGGFVQFF	TGCGCCAGCAGCCGGGAGGGGGGTTTCGTGCAGTTCTTC
TRBV2	-	few	TRBJ2-1	CASSHNEQFF	TGTGCCAGCAGCCACAATGAGCAGTTCTTC
TRBV10-2	TRBD1	-	TRBJ2-7	CATMPGQGPPYEQYF	TGCGCCACCATGCCGGGACAGGGGCCTCCCTACGAGCAGTACTTC
TRBV6-5	-	-	TRBJ1-3	CASSYHGTPGNTIYF	TGTGCCAGCAGTTACCATGGGACACCTGGAAACACCATATATTTT
TRBV7-3	-	-	TRBJ2-5	CASSLTTQETQYF	TGTGCCAGCAGCTTAACAACTCAAGAGACCCAGTACTTC
TRBV10-3	-	-	TRBJ2-3	CAISEPSGETQYF	TGTGCCATCAGTGAGCCGTCTGGGGAAACGCAGTATTTT
TRBV11-2	-	-	TRBJ2-3	CASSPQGGLRTDTQYF	TGTGCCAGCAGCCCCCAGGGGGGACTCCGCACAGATACGCAGTATTTT
TRBV4-1	TRBD2	few	TRBJ2-1	CASRGGGDEQFF	TGCGCCAGCCGGGGGGGCGGGGATGAGCAGTTCTTC
TRBV9	-	-	TRBJ2-7	CASSVGPRDTIRGEQYF	TGTGCCAGCAGCGTAGGCCCAAGGGATACTATACGAGGCGAGCAGTACTTC
TRBV9	-	-	TRBJ2-3	CASSTGITDTQYF	TGTGCCAGCAGCACAGGAATCACAGATACGCAGTATTTT
TRBV2	TRBD1	few	TRBJ2-4	CASSWDRNIQYF	TGTGCCAGCAGTTGGGACAGGAACATTCAGTACTTC
TRBV9	-	-	TRBJ2-2	CASSVEFGHRAGELFF	TGTGCCAGCAGCGTAGAATTTGGCCACAGGGCTGGGGAGCTGTTTTTT
TRBV6-8	-	few	TRBJ1-2	CASPSWLGYTF	TGTGCCAGCCCTTCGTGGTTGGGCTACACCTTC
TRBV27	TRBD2	-	TRBJ2-1	CASVDAGGGRNEQFF	TGTGCCAGCGTGGACGCGGGAGGGGGTAGAAATGAGCAGTTCTTC
TRBV10-3	-	few	TRBJ2-3	CAISEEGADTQYF	TGTGCCATCAGTGAGGAGGGTGCAGATACGCAGTATTTT
TRBV9	-	-	TRBJ1-2	CASSVVSGGGYTF	TGTGCCAGCAGCGTAGTTTCAGGAGGAGGCTACACCTTC
TRBV4-1	-	few	TRBJ2-7	CASSLTSPHEQYF	TGCGCCAGCAGCCTCACTAGTCCCCACGAGCAGTACTTC
TRBV7-2	-	few	TRBJ1-3	CASSQQRSGNTIYF	TGTGCCAGCAGCCAACAGCGCTCTGGAAACACCATATATTTT
TRBV9	-	few	TRBJ2-1	CASSVSPLVAEQFF	TGTGCCAGCAGCGTATCCCCCCTTGTCGCGGAGCAGTTCTTC
TRBV7-2	-	-	TRBJ1-5	CASSLARVNQPQHF	TGTGCCAGCAGCTTAGCCAGGGTCAATCAGCCCCAGCATTTT
TRBV4-3	-	-	TRBJ1-2	CASSQDAGLSYGYTF	TGCGCCAGCAGCCAAGATGCGGGGTTAAGCTATGGCTACACCTTC
TRBV27	-	-	TRBJ2-5	CASSLGGLRETQYF	TGTGCCAGCAGTTTAGGGGGCCTTCGGGAGACCCAGTACTTC
TRBV7-2	TRBD2	-	TRBJ2-5	CASSLWPAGGGETQYF	TGTGCCAGCAGCTTATGGCCCGCGGGAGGGGGAGAGACCCAGTACTTC
TRBV5-1	-	few	TRBJ2-5	CASSLNENQETQYF	TGCGCCAGCAGCTTAAACGAGAACCAAGAGACCCAGTACTTC
TRBV29-1	-	-	TRBJ2-4	CSVEDRPNIQYF	TGCAGCGTTGAAGATCGCCCGAACATTCAGTACTTC
TRBV5-4	TRBD1	-	TRBJ2-7	CASSLTGVYEQYF	TGTGCCAGCAGCTTAACAGGGGTCTACGAGCAGTACTTC
TRBV15	TRBD2	few	TRBJ2-3	CATTPGLASDTQYF	TGTGCCACCACCCCGGGACTAGCGAGTGATACGCAGTATTTT
TRBV18	TRBD2	few	TRBJ2-3	CASSPQSGLASTDTQYF	TGTGCCAGCTCACCACAATCGGGACTAGCCAGCACAGATACGCAGTATTTT
TRBV29-1	TRBD1	-	TRBJ1-2	CSAWTGEGYGYTF	TGCAGCGCTTGGACAGGGGAGGGCTATGGCTACACCTTC
TRBV4-3	-	few	TRBJ1-2	CASSQNLHSNYGYTF	TGCGCCAGCAGCCAAAACCTACACTCTAACTATGGCTACACCTTC